The rows below give T cell receptor beta chains drawn from one sample of a study of metastatic and nonmetastatic thyroid tumors. TCRdb used MiXCR to call clones anew from the PCR reads. The table shows tens of thousands of clones, with around 14% occurring only once. Material: blood. All receptors derive from a female donor with papillary thyroid cancer or a benign thyroid nodule (not recorded which). Some clones in this sample may be carry-over from other donors' samples. CDR3s include the opening cysteine and the closing phenylalanine or tryptophan. Fields, in order: J gene, D gene, CDR3 length, V gene, clone size, CDR3 protein, CDR3 DNA. The D gene is left open where the match is weak. Where a row states a size, it is once, few, many or the class of an expanded clone; other rows omit it.

TRBJ2-2	NA	16	TRBV7-9	many	CASSFIGGLGTGELFF	TGTGCCAGCAGCTTTATAGGGGGTTTAGGCACCGGGGAGCTGTTTTTT
TRBJ2-3	NA	16	TRBV5-4	many	CASSLGGSGAFDTQYF	TGTGCCAGCAGCTTGGGGGGCTCGGGAGCCTTTGATACGCAGTATTTT
TRBJ2-1	TRBD2	16	TRBV4-1	NA	CASSQDSAGGVREQFF	TGCGCCAGCAGCCAAGATTCAGCGGGGGGGGTGCGGGAGCAGTTCTTC
TRBJ2-7	TRBD2	14	TRBV27	medium-sized	CASSFLAGDGEQYF	TGTGCCAGCAGTTTCCTAGCGGGAGATGGTGAGCAGTACTTC
TRBJ2-3	TRBD1	14	TRBV20-1	many	CSATWDRVDDTQYF	TGCAGTGCCACCTGGGACAGGGTTGACGATACGCAGTATTTT
TRBJ1-3	NA	15	TRBV9	many	CASTRMAQGGNTIYF	TGTGCCAGCACCCGTATGGCGCAAGGCGGAAACACCATATATTTT
TRBJ1-1	NA	15	TRBV11-3	NA	CASSLSGMGATEAFF	TGTGCCAGCAGCTTATCGGGGATGGGTGCCACTGAAGCTTTCTTT
TRBJ2-5	TRBD2	17	TRBV10-2	many	CASSEFALAGGQETQYF	TGCGCCAGCAGTGAGTTCGCCCTAGCGGGAGGACAAGAGACCCAGTACTTC
TRBJ1-2	NA	14	TRBV6-1	NA	CASRGEGSFYGYTF	TGTGCCAGCAGAGGGGAGGGGTCTTTCTATGGCTACACCTTC
TRBJ2-2	NA	16	TRBV11-3	many	CASSQEGAGGTGELFF	TGTGCCAGCTCCCAGGAGGGGGCCGGCGGCACCGGGGAGCTGTTTTTT
TRBJ2-7	TRBD1	11	TRBV6-2/TRBV6-3	NA	CASSDRDEQYF	TGTGCCAGCAGCGACAGGGACGAGCAGTACTTC
TRBJ1-1	NA	14	TRBV9	NA	CASSVVGKNTEAFF	TGTGCCAGCAGCGTAGTGGGGAAGAACACTGAAGCTTTCTTT
TRBJ1-1	NA	13	TRBV3-1	many	CASSQGGGTEAFF	TGTGCCAGCAGCCAAGGGGGGGGAACTGAAGCTTTCTTT
TRBJ2-7	TRBD2	20	TRBV6-6	medium-sized	CASSYTAERTRSKSSYEQYF	TGTGCCAGCAGTTACACCGCGGAGAGGACTAGATCCAAAAGCTCCTACGAGCAGTACTTC
TRBJ1-5	NA	15	TRBV6-2/TRBV6-3	many	CASRLGEGPNQPQHF	TGTGCCAGCAGGCTCGGGGAAGGGCCCAATCAGCCCCAGCATTTT
TRBJ2-5	NA	14	TRBV20-1	NA	CSGSRGGRRETRYF	TGCAGTGGATCAAGGGGGGGGCGCAGGGAGACCCGGTACTTT
TRBJ1-2	TRBD1	16	TRBV15	many	CATSRPPGQGNYGYTF	TGTGCCACCAGCAGGCCCCCGGGACAGGGCAACTATGGCTACACCTTC
TRBJ1-3	NA	18	TRBV28	NA	CASGPILGLRSSGNTIYF	TGTGCCAGCGGCCCCATCCTAGGCCTACGGAGCTCTGGAAACACCATATATTTT
TRBJ2-3	NA	12	TRBV6-1	NA	CASSRHSGTHHF	TGTGCCAGCAGTCGTCACAGTGGTACGCATCATTTT
TRBJ1-2	NA	15	TRBV15	many	CATSSPVTGLLGYTF	TGTGCCACCAGCAGCCCCGTGACAGGACTTCTTGGCTACACCTTC
TRBJ2-7	TRBD1	13	TRBV5-1	NA	CASRGTGRYEQYF	TGCGCCAGCAGGGGGACAGGGCGCTACGAGCAGTACTTC
TRBJ2-7	NA	17	TRBV7-8	medium-sized	CASSLGASRELPYEQYF	TGTGCCAGCAGCTTAGGGGCTAGTCGGGAGCTCCCCTACGAGCAGTACTTC
TRBJ1-6	TRBD1	16	TRBV4-2	NA	CASSQDSGDSTSPLHF	TGTGCCAGCAGCCAAGATTCGGGGGACAGTACTTCACCCCTCCACTTT
TRBJ2-7	TRBD1	14	TRBV20-1	many	CSASRGTGADEQYF	TGCAGTGCTAGCCGGGGGACAGGGGCCGACGAGCAGTACTTC
TRBJ1-2	NA	15	TRBV18	many	CASSQDGKSNYGYTF	TGTGCCAGCTCACAAGACGGAAAGAGCAACTATGGCTACACCTTC
TRBJ1-3	NA	13	TRBV6-1	few	CASGGGSGNTIYF	TGTGCCAGCGGTGGTGGGTCTGGAAACACCATATATTTT
TRBJ2-6	TRBD1	18	TRBV25-1	many	CASSGPDRGRSGANVLTF	TGTGCCAGCAGTGGGCCGGACAGGGGACGGTCTGGGGCCAACGTCCTGACTTTC
TRBJ2-7	TRBD1	14	TRBV6-1	few	CASSQGALGYEQYF	TGTGCCAGCAGTCAGGGGGCGTTGGGGTACGAGCAGTACTTC
TRBJ2-7	NA	14	TRBV10-2	many	CASSELGHTYEQYF	TGCGCCAGCAGTGAGTTGGGACATACATACGAGCAGTACTTC
TRBJ1-1	NA	13	TRBV19	many	CASSKQVNTEAFF	TGTGCCAGTAGCAAACAGGTGAACACTGAAGCTTTCTTT
TRBJ2-5	TRBD1	15	TRBV6-1	many	CASSKGQGLQETQYF	TGTGCCAGCAGCAAGGGACAGGGCCTGCAAGAGACCCAGTACTTC
TRBJ2-2	TRBD1	17	TRBV3-1	many	CASSQIPLRGQNGELFF	TGTGCCAGCAGCCAAATTCCCTTGAGGGGGCAAAACGGGGAGCTGTTTTTT
TRBJ2-7	TRBD1	12	TRBV11-2	many	CASRQGNYEQYF	TGTGCCAGCAGACAGGGGAACTACGAGCAGTACTTC
TRBJ2-1	NA	15	TRBV20-1	many	CSARGVESSYNEQFF	TGCAGTGCTAGAGGAGTGGAAAGCTCCTACAATGAGCAGTTCTTC
TRBJ1-2	NA	16	TRBV18	many	CASSPPSRPDLFGYTF	TGTGCCAGCTCACCACCTTCGCGCCCTGACCTATTTGGCTACACCTTC
TRBJ2-7	NA	17	TRBV6-1	medium-sized	CASSLRDPRQALYEQYF	TGTGCCAGCAGCCTCAGGGACCCGAGACAGGCCCTCTACGAGCAGTACTTC
TRBJ2-7	TRBD1	14	TRBV18	many	CASSPGQSSYEQYF	TGTGCCAGCTCACCGGGACAGAGCTCCTACGAGCAGTACTTC
TRBJ2-1	TRBD2	15	TRBV11-2	many	CASSFTSGLNNEQFF	TGTGCCAGCAGCTTCACTAGCGGGCTGAACAATGAGCAGTTCTTC
TRBJ1-3	NA	14	TRBV19	many	CASRQPGTVDTIYF	TGTGCCAGTAGGCAGCCCGGGACGGTCGACACCATATATTTT
TRBJ1-4	TRBD1	17	TRBV7-9	many	CASSLGTSGTGEEKLFF	TGTGCCAGCAGCTTAGGAACCTCCGGGACAGGAGAGGAAAAACTGTTTTTT
TRBJ1-6	NA	16	TRBV28	medium-sized	CASKKMDSAYNSPLHF	TGTGCCAGCAAAAAAATGGACAGCGCTTATAATTCACCCCTCCACTTT
TRBJ2-7	NA	14	TRBV20-1	many	CSARDADRGYEQYF	TGCAGTGCTAGAGATGCGGACCGGGGTTACGAGCAGTACTTC
TRBJ1-3	NA	14	TRBV6-1	medium-sized	CASSNTGTGNTIYF	TGTGCCAGCAGCAACACAGGGACTGGAAACACCATATATTTT
TRBJ2-3	NA	12	TRBV20-1	many	CSASQEGDTQYF	TGCAGTGCTAGTCAGGAAGGGGATACGCAGTATTTT
TRBJ2-4	TRBD1	15	TRBV6-1	many	CASSNYRDRENIQYF	TGTGCCAGCAGTAATTACCGGGACAGGGAAAACATTCAGTACTTC
TRBJ1-2	NA	13	TRBV6-1	many	CASSFLGGYGYTF	TGTGCCAGCAGTTTCCTTGGGGGCTATGGCTACACCTTC
TRBJ2-1	TRBD2	15	TRBV18	many	CASSPQSGRHNEQFF	TGTGCCAGTTCACCACAAAGCGGGAGGCACAATGAGCAGTTCTTC
TRBJ2-2	NA	17	TRBV4-2	many	CASSQAGTGGNTGELFF	TGTGCCAGCAGCCAAGCCGGGACCGGCGGGAACACCGGGGAGCTGTTTTTT
TRBJ2-1	NA	15	TRBV30	NA	CAWSSGFRAGNEQFF	TGTGCCTGGAGTTCAGGATTCCGCGCCGGCAATGAGCAGTTCTTC
TRBJ2-3	TRBD2	16	TRBV9	few	CASSVSGSEAADTQYF	TGTGCCAGCAGCGTTAGCGGGAGTGAGGCAGCGGATACGCAGTATTTT
TRBJ2-3	TRBD2	14	TRBV10-3	many	CAISGTSGADTQYF	TGTGCCATCAGTGGGACTAGCGGGGCAGATACGCAGTATTTT
TRBJ2-3	TRBD2	17	TRBV5-1	few	CASSPLQLAGNTDTQYF	TGCGCCAGCAGCCCCCTCCAACTAGCGGGGAACACAGATACGCAGTATTTT